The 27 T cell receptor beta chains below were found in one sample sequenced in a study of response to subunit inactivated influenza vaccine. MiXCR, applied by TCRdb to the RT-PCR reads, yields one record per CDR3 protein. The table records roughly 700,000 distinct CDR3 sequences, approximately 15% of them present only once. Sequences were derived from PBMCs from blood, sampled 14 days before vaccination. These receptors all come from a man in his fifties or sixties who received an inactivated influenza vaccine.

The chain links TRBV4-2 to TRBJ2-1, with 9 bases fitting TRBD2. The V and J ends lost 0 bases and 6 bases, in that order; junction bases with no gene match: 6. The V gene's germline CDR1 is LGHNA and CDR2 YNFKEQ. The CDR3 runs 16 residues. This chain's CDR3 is CASSQDTAGGSNEQFF. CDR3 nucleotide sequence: TGTGCCAGCAGCCAAGACACAGCGGGGGGTTCCAATGAGCAGTTCTTC.

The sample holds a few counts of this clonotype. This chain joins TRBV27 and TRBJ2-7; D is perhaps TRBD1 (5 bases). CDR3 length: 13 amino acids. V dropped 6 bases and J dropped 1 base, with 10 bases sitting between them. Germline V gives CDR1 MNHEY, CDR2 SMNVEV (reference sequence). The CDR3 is CASRRQLSYEQYF. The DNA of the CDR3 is TGTGCCAGCAGGAGACAGCTATCCTACGAGCAGTACTTC.

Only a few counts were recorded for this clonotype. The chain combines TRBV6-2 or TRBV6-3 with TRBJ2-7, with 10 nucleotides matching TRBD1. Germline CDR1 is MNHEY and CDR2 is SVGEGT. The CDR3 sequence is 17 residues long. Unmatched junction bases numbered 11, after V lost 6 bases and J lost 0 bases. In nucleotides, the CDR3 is TGTGCCAGCAGACCGGGACAGGGGACCCAATTCTCCTACGAGCAGTACTTC. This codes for CASRPGQGTQFSYEQYF.

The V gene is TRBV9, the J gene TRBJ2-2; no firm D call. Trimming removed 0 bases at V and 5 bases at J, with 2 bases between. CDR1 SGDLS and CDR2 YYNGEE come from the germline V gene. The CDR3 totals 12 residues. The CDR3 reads CASSVVTGELFF. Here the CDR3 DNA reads TGTGCCAGCAGCGTAGTGACCGGGGAGCTGTTTTTT.

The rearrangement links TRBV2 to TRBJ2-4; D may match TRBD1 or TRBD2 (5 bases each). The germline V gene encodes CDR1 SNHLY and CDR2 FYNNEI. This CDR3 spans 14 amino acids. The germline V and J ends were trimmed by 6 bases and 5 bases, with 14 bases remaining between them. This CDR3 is CASRQIGDQNIQYF. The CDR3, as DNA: TGTGCCAGCAGACAAATTGGGGACCAAAACATTCAGTACTTC.

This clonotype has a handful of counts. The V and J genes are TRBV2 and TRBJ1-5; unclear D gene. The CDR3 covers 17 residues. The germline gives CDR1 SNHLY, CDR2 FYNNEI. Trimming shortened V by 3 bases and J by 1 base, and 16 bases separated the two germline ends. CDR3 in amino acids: CASSDIKGLYSNQPQHF. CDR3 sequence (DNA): TGTGCCAGCAGTGATATCAAGGGCCTATACAGCAATCAGCCCCAGCATTTT.

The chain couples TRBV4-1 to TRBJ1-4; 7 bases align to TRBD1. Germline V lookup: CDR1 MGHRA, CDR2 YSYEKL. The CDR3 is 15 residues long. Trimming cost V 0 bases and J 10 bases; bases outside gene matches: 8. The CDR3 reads CASSQDGQVGGKLFF. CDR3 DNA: TGCGCCAGCAGCCAAGACGGACAGGTTGGGGGAAAACTGTTTTTT.

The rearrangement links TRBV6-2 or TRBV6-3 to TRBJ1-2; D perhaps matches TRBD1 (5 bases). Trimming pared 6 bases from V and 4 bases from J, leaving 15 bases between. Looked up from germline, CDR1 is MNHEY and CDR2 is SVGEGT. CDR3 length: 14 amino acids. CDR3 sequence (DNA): TGTGCCAGCAGATACCCCGCAGGGTCCTATGGCTACACCTTC. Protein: CASRYPAGSYGYTF.

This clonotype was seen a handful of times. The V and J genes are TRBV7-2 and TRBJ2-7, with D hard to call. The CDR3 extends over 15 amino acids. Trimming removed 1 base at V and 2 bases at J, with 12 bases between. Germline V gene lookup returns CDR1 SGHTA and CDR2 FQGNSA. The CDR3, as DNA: TGTGCCAGCAGCTTAGAGGGTAGAGCTGCCTACGAGCAGTACTTC. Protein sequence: CASSLEGRAAYEQYF. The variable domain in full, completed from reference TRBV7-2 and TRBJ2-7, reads GAGVSQSPSNKVTEKGKDVELRCDPISGHTALYWYRQSLGQGLEFLIYFQGNSAPDKSGLPSDRFSAERTGGSVSTLTIQRTQQEDSAVYLCASSLEGRAAYEQYFGPGTRLTVT.

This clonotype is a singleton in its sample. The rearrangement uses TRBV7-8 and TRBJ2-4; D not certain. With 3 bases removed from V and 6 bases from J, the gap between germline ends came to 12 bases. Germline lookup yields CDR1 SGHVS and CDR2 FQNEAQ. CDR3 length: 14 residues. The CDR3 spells CASSLALDGNIQYF. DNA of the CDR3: TGTGCCAGCAGCTTGGCTTTGGACGGAAACATTCAGTACTTC.

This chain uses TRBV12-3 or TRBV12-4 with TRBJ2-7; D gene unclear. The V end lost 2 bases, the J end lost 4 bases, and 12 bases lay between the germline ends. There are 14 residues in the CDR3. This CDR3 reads CASSLRLTTYEQYF. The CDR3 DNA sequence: TGTGCCAGCAGTTTAAGACTGACAACTTACGAGCAGTACTTC.

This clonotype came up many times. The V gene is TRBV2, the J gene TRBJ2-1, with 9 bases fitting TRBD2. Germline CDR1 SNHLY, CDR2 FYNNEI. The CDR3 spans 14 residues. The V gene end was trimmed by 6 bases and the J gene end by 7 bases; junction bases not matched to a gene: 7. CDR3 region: CASRFRLAVNEQFF. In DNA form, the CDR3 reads TGTGCCAGCAGATTTAGACTAGCGGTAAATGAGCAGTTCTTC. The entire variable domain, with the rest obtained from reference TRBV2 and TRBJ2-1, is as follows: EPEVTQTPSHQVTQMGQEVILRCVPISNHLYFYWYRQILGQKVEFLVSFYNNEISEKSEIFDDQFSVERPDGSNFTLKIRSTKLEDSAMYFCASRFRLAVNEQFFGPGTRLTVL.

The DNA of the CDR3 is TGCGCCAGCAGTACCGAGCCCTCTAGCGGGATTGGTAGTCAGTACTTC. It translates to CASSTEPSSGIGSQYF. The chain uses TRBV5-1 and TRBJ2-4; TRBD2 agrees at 9 bases. Trimming at V came to 5 bases and at J to 12 bases, leaving 18 bases not matched to a gene. The CDR3 runs to 16 residues. Germline loops: CDR1 SGHRS, CDR2 YFSETQ.

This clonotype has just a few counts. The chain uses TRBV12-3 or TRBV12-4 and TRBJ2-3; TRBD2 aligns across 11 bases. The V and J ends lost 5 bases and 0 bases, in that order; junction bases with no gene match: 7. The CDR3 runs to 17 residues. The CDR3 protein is CASSRSGGVASTDTQYF. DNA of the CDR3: TGTGCCAGCAGTCGTAGCGGGGGGGTTGCTAGCACAGATACGCAGTATTTT.

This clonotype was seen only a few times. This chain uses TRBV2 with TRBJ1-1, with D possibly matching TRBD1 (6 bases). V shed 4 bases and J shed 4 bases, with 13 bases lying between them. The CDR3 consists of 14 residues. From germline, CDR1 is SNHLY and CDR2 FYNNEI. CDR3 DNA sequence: TGTGCCAGCAGTGTTACAGGGCCAAGCACTGAAGCTTTCTTT. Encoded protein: CASSVTGPSTEAFF.

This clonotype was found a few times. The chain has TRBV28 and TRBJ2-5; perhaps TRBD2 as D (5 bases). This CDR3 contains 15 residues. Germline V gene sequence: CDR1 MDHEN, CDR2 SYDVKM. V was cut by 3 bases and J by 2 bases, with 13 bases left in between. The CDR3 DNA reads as TGTGCCAGCAGTTTTATGGAGAGCGGACAAGAGACCCAGTACTTC. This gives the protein CASSFMESGQETQYF.

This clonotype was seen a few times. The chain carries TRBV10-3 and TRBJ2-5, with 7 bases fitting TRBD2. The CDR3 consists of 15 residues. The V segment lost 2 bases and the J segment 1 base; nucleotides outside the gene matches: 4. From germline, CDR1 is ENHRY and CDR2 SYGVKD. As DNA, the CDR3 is TGTGCCATCAGTGAGAGGGGAGGGGCCCAAGAGACCCAGTACTTC. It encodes CAISERGGAQETQYF.

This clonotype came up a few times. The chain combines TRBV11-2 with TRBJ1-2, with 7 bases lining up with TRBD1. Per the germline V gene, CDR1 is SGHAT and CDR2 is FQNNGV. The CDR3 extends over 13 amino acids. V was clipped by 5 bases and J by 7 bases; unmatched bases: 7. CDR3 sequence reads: CASSRGAGGGYTF. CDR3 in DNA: TGTGCCAGCAGCCGAGGCGCAGGGGGTGGCTACACCTTC.

CDR3 coding DNA: TGTGCCAGCAGATCACAGGGTGGCCAGCCCCAGCATTTT. Translated: CASRSQGGQPQHF. This chain links TRBV28 with TRBJ1-5, with D possibly TRBD1 on 6 matching bases. CDR3 size: 13 residues. V was shortened by 6 bases and J by 7 bases, with 13 bases between the two germline ends. Germline values: CDR1 MDHEN, CDR2 SYDVKM.

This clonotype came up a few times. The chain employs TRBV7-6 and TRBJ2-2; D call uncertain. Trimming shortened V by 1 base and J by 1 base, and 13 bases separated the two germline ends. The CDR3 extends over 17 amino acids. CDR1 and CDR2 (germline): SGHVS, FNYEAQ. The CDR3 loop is CASSLEVGQMNTGELFF. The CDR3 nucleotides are TGTGCCAGCAGCTTAGAGGTGGGCCAGATGAACACCGGGGAGCTGTTTTTT.

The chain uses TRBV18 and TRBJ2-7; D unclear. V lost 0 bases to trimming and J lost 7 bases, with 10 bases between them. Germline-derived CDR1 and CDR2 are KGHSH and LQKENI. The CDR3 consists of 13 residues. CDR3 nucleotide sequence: TGTGCCAGCTCACCACCAGTCGTAGGGGAGCAGTACTTC. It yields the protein CASSPPVVGEQYF.

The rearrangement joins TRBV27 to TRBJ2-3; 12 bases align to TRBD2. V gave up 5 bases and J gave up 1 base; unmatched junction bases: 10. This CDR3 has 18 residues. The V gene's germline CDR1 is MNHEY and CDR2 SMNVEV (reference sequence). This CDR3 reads CASSPGLAGTSRTDTQYF. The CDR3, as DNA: TGTGCCAGCAGTCCCGGACTAGCGGGGACTTCCCGCACAGATACGCAGTATTTT.

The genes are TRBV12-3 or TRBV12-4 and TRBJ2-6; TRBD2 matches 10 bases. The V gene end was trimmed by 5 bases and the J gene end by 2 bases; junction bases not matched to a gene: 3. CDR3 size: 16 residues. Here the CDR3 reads CASSPGLAAGANVLTF. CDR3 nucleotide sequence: TGTGCCAGCAGTCCCGGACTAGCGGCTGGGGCCAACGTCCTGACTTTC.

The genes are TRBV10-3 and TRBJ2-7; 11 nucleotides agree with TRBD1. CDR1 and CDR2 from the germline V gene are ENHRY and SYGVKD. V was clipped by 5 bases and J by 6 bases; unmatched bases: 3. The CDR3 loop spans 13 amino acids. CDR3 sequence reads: CAISRDRGTEQYF. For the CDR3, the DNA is TGTGCCATCAGTCGGGACAGGGGGACCGAGCAGTACTTC.

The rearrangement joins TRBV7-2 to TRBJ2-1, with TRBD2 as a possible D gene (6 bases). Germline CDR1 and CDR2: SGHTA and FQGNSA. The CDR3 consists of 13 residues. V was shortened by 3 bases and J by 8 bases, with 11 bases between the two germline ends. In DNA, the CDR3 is TGTGCCAGCAGCTTGACTAGATTCGATGAGCAGTTCTTC. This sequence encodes CASSLTRFDEQFF.

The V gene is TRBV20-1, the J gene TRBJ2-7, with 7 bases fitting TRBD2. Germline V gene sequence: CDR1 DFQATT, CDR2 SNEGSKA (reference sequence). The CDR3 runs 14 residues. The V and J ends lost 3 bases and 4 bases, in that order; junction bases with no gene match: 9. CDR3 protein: CSASPLAAGYEQYF. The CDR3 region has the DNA TGCAGTGCTAGCCCCCTAGCGGCTGGGTACGAGCAGTACTTC.

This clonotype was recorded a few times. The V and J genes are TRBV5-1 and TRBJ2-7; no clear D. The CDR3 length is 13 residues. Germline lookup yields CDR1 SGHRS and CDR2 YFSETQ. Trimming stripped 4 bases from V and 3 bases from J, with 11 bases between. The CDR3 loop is CASSKPSDYEQYF. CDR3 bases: TGCGCCAGCAGCAAACCTTCGGACTACGAGCAGTACTTC.